The 30 T cell receptor beta chains in this list originate from one sample, sequenced in a study of T cell responses to AZD1222 COVID-19 vaccine. Some clones are missing from TCRdb's copy, which holds only in-frame ones; the method was immunoSEQ multiplex PCR. The data show about 150,000 clones, with over 90% seen just once and approximately 5% held by the top ten. The sample consisted of peripheral blood, taken on day 0 of AZD1222 vaccination. These receptors came from an adult in good health.

The V and J genes are TRBV3-1 (or the pseudogene TRBV3-2) and TRBJ1-5; TRBD1 matches 8 bases. Germline loops: CDR1 LGHDT, CDR2 YNNKEL (reference sequence). The length of the CDR3 is 16 residues. Germline trimming cut 0 bases from V and 5 bases from J; bases unmatched to any gene: 6. For the CDR3, the DNA is TGTGCCAGCAGCCAAGAAGGCGGGACAGGCGATCAGCCCCAGCATTTT. Translation: CASSQEGGTGDQPQHF.

This chain joins TRBV2 and TRBJ1-5; D is undetermined. Trimming stripped 2 bases from V and 5 bases from J, with 7 bases between. Per germline, CDR1 SNHLY and CDR2 FYNNEI. CDR3 length: 13 residues. The CDR3 loop is CASSERLDQPQHF. The CDR3 nucleotides read TGTGCCAGCAGTGAACGGCTAGATCAGCCCCAGCATTTT.

This chain joins TRBV5-1 and TRBJ2-7, with 8 bases matching TRBD1. The germline V gene has CDR1 SGHRS and CDR2 YFSETQ. After removal of 0 bases from V and 3 bases from J, the junction contained 8 bases not matched to a gene. The CDR3 runs 16 residues. The CDR3 spells CASSLDPDRVSYEQYF. The CDR3 nucleotides are TGCGCCAGCAGCTTGGATCCGGACAGGGTAAGCTACGAGCAGTACTTC.

The chain couples TRBV6-4 to TRBJ1-5; D unresolved. CDR3 size: 13 residues. Trimming stripped 4 bases from V and 2 bases from J, with 6 bases between. Per germline, CDR1 MRHNA and CDR2 SNTAGT. This CDR3 reads CASSAEGNQPQHF. CDR3 nucleotide sequence: TGTGCCAGCAGTGCAGAAGGCAATCAGCCCCAGCATTTT.

The chain is built from TRBV10-3 and TRBJ2-7; D gene uncertain. Germline V lookup: CDR1 ENHRY, CDR2 SYGVKD. The CDR3 length is 11 residues. V was pared by 6 bases and J by 4 bases, with 7 bases between. The CDR3 DNA follows: TGTGCCATCAGCTCTAATTACGAGCAGTACTTC. It translates to CAISSNYEQYF.

CDR3 DNA: TGTGCCAGCAGCGGGGACCTTCACAATGAGCAGTTCTTC. Encoded protein: CASSGDLHNEQFF. The chain combines TRBV11-1 with TRBJ2-1; tentatively, D is TRBD1 or TRBD2 (5 bases each). Germline V lookup: CDR1 SGHAT, CDR2 FQDESV (reference sequence). V lost 5 bases, J lost 5 bases, and 10 bases lay in between. There are 13 residues in the CDR3. The complete variable domain, with remaining parts taken from reference TRBV11-1 and TRBJ2-1, reads EAEVAQSPRYKITEKSQAVAFWCDPISGHATLYWYRQILGQGPELLVQFQDESVVDDSQLPKDRFSAERLKGVDSTLKIQPAELGDSAMYLCASSGDLHNEQFFGPGTRLTVL.

The chain joins TRBV7-9 to TRBJ2-1; D perhaps matches TRBD1 (7 bases). CDR1 and CDR2 from the germline V gene are SEHNR and FQNEAQ (reference sequence). The ends were cut back, 8 bases at V and 0 bases at J, with 11 bases in the middle. The CDR3 has 14 residues. Here the CDR3 DNA reads TGTGCCAGCTGGCGGGACAGCTCCTACAATGAGCAGTTCTTC. Amino acid sequence: CASWRDSSYNEQFF.

This clone occurred once. J is TRBJ1-2 and V is TRBV5-1; D unresolved. CDR3 length equals 13 residues. Germline V gene data show CDR1 as SGHRS and CDR2 as YFSETQ. The germline V and J ends were trimmed by 5 bases and 0 bases, with 8 bases remaining between them. The CDR3 coding sequence is TGCGCCAGCAGTGAACAGACTAACTATGGCTACACCTTC. Its translation is CASSEQTNYGYTF.

V usage is TRBV7-8 and J usage is TRBJ1-1, with D maybe TRBD1 (5 bases). Trimming left V 1 base short and J 2 bases short, with 8 bases between. CDR1 and CDR2 from the germline V gene are SGHVS and FQNEAQ. The CDR3 extends over 14 amino acids. CDR3 residues: CASSLEGDNTEAFF. Written as DNA, the CDR3 is TGTGCCAGCAGCTTAGAAGGGGATAACACTGAAGCTTTCTTT.

V is TRBV4-1 and J is TRBJ1-5; D is ambiguous. Trimming left V 0 bases short and J 9 bases short, with 15 bases between. Looked up from germline, CDR1 is MGHRA and CDR2 is YSYEKL. The CDR3 totals 15 residues. CDR3 DNA sequence: TGCGCCAGCAGCCAAGACGGGATCTCGGCGCGGCCCCAGCATTTT. It is translated as CASSQDGISARPQHF.

V is TRBV11-2 and J is TRBJ1-1; D gene unclear. The CDR3 runs to 13 residues. The V and J ends lost 5 bases and 3 bases respectively, with 10 bases between them. The germline V gene encodes CDR1 SGHAT and CDR2 FQNNGV. CDR3 residues: CASSLRPDTEAFF. The CDR3 nucleotides are TGTGCCAGCAGCCTTAGGCCCGACACTGAAGCTTTCTTT.

The gene calls are TRBV19 and TRBJ2-1; TRBD2 matches at 7 bases. V shed 3 bases, J shed 0 bases, and the junction held 11 bases outside the gene matches. Germline assignment: CDR1 LNHDA and CDR2 SQIVND (reference sequence). The CDR3 contains 18 residues. CDR3 sequence reads: CASSIPPAGSSSYNEQFF. CDR3 in DNA: TGTGCCAGTAGTATTCCTCCAGCGGGGTCGAGCTCCTACAATGAGCAGTTCTTC.

This clone was seen once. This chain joins TRBV10-3 and TRBJ1-4, with a weak D call TRBD1 (5 bases). Germline CDR1 is ENHRY and CDR2 is SYGVKD. Trimming shortened V by 3 bases and J by 10 bases, and 15 bases separated the two germline ends. The CDR3 has 14 amino acids. CDR3 sequence (DNA): TGTGCCATCAGTGAAATAGGTGTTCAGGGAAAACTGTTTTTT. Its protein is CAISEIGVQGKLFF.

The rearrangement uses TRBV30 and TRBJ1-3; the D is unclear. Germline lookup yields CDR1 GTSNPN and CDR2 SVGIG (reference sequence). This CDR3 has 13 residues. The V end lost 1 base, the J end lost 4 bases, and 8 bases lay between the germline ends. CDR3 amino acids: CAWSAGVGNTIYF. The CDR3 DNA follows: TGTGCCTGGAGTGCCGGGGTCGGAAACACCATATATTTT. The whole variable domain, remainder taken from reference TRBV30 and TRBJ1-3, is SQTIHQWPATLVQPVGSPLSLECTVEGTSNPNLYWYRQAAGRGLQLLFYSVGIGQISSEVPQNLSASRPQDRQFILSSKKLLLSDSGFYLCAWSAGVGNTIYFGEGSWLTVV.

This rearrangement joins TRBV3-1 (or the pseudogene TRBV3-2) to TRBJ2-1, with D unresolved. Trimming removed 2 bases from V and 0 bases from J, with 8 bases in between. This CDR3 has 15 amino acids. Germline V gene sequence: CDR1 LGHDT, CDR2 YNNKEL (reference sequence). The CDR3, as DNA: TGTGCCAGCAGCCAATTCAAGAGCTCCTACAATGAGCAGTTCTTC. Translating it yields CASSQFKSSYNEQFF.

The chain has TRBV6-5 and TRBJ1-2; D possibly corresponds to TRBD1 (6 bases). The CDR3 is 15 amino acids. Germline CDR1 reads MNHEY; CDR2 reads SVGAGI. Between the trimmed V and J ends, which lost 1 base and 4 bases, there was a span of 13 bases. CDR3: CASSYFDQGSYGYTF. CDR3 nucleotide sequence: TGTGCCAGCAGTTACTTCGACCAGGGGTCCTATGGCTACACCTTC.

J is TRBJ2-7 and V is TRBV7-8, with TRBD2 matching 11 bases. V shed 5 bases, J shed 1 base, and the junction held 4 bases outside the gene matches. Germline loops: CDR1 SGHVS, CDR2 FQNEAQ. The CDR3 is 15 amino acids. In DNA, the CDR3 is TGTGCCAGCAGCCAACTAGCGGGAGTGTCCTACGAGCAGTACTTC. Translating gives CASSQLAGVSYEQYF.

This clone was picked up one time. The CDR3 nucleotides read TGTGCCTGGATTAGGCATATGAACACTGAAGCTTTCTTT. It encodes CAWIRHMNTEAFF. This chain joins TRBV30 and TRBJ1-1; D not resolved. V lost 4 bases, J lost 0 bases, and 9 bases lay in between. CDR1 GTSNPN and CDR2 SVGIG come from the germline V gene (reference sequence). The CDR3 consists of 13 residues. The complete variable domain, with remaining parts taken from reference TRBV30 and TRBJ1-1, reads SQTIHQWPATLVQPVGSPLSLECTVEGTSNPNLYWYRQAAGRGLQLLFYSVGIGQISSEVPQNLSASRPQDRQFILSSKKLLLSDSGFYLCAWIRHMNTEAFFGQGTRLTVV.

The J gene is TRBJ2-3, the V gene TRBV7-9; 11 bases agree with TRBD2. V gave up 1 base and J gave up 5 bases; unmatched junction bases: 8. The CDR3 has 17 amino acids. Germline V gene sequence: CDR1 SEHNR, CDR2 FQNEAQ (reference sequence). The CDR3 region has the DNA TGTGCCAGCAGCTTAGGGATAGCGGGAGGGCCTGGAGATACGCAGTATTTT. Its protein is CASSLGIAGGPGDTQYF.

The chain has TRBV27 and TRBJ2-3, with TRBD2 identical over 9 bases. With V trimmed by 6 bases and J by 0 bases, 16 bases remained unmatched. CDR1 is MNHEY and CDR2 is SMNVEV in the germline V gene (reference sequence). CDR3 length: 19 residues. The CDR3, as DNA: TGTGCCAGCAGCCCGCTTGGTAGGGGCCTAGCGGGAAGCACAGATACGCAGTATTTT. Translated: CASSPLGRGLAGSTDTQYF.

This chain connects TRBV14 to TRBJ1-1; unclear D gene. Germline lookup yields CDR1 SGHDN and CDR2 FVKESK. V was trimmed by 4 bases and J by 1 base, leaving 16 bases between them. This CDR3 region has 16 residues. The CDR3: CASSLMGRGRNTEAFF. The CDR3 DNA reads TGTGCCAGCAGCCTAATGGGCCGAGGAAGGAACACTGAAGCTTTCTTT.

The J gene is TRBJ2-7, the V gene TRBV12-3 or TRBV12-4; D uncertain. Trimming shortened V by 4 bases and J by 2 bases, and 6 bases separated the two germline ends. There are 12 residues in the CDR3. The chain's CDR3 is CASSWSTYEQYF. DNA for the CDR3: TGTGCCAGCAGTTGGTCCACCTACGAGCAGTACTTC.

The CDR3 DNA reads as TGTGCCAGCAGTTACCTCGGGACAGGAGAGCAGTTCTTC. Translated: CASSYLGTGEQFF. The rearrangement uses TRBV6-5 and TRBJ2-1; TRBD1 matches 8 bases. Germline trimming cut 2 bases from V and 10 bases from J; bases unmatched to any gene: 4. CDR3 size: 13 residues. Per the germline V gene, CDR1 is MNHEY and CDR2 is SVGAGI.

This clone was seen a single time. This rearrangement joins TRBV20-1 to TRBJ1-2; no definite D call. The V end was cut by 4 bases, the J end by 2 bases, with 5 bases between. Germline V gives CDR1 DFQATT, CDR2 SNEGSKA (reference sequence). CDR3 size: 11 residues. CDR3 sequence: CSANENYGYTF. The CDR3 nucleotides are TGCAGTGCTAACGAGAACTATGGCTACACCTTC.

This clone was picked up one time. This sequence joins TRBV5-1 and TRBJ2-3; 9 bases line up with TRBD2. The J segment lost 4 bases and the V segment lost 4 bases, leaving 4 bases of the junction unmatched. This CDR3 comprises 14 residues. CDR1 and CDR2 from the germline V gene are SGHRS and YFSETQ. The CDR3 loop reads CASSPGTSPDTQYF. The DNA for the CDR3 is TGCGCCAGCAGCCCAGGGACTAGCCCAGATACGCAGTATTTT.

The gene calls are TRBV10-3 and TRBJ1-2, with no clear D. Trimming stripped 11 bases from V and 7 bases from J, with 23 bases between. The CDR3 consists of 14 residues. Germline CDR1 is ENHRY and CDR2 is SYGVKD. The CDR3 is CASRPGPERRGYTF. In DNA, the CDR3 is TGTGCCTCAAGACCGGGTCCTGAACGACGTGGCTACACCTTC.

The chain has TRBV28 and TRBJ1-2; tentatively, D is TRBD1 (6 bases). The CDR3 length is 13 residues. Germline values: CDR1 MDHEN, CDR2 SYDVKM. The V end was cut by 10 bases, the J end by 4 bases, with 16 bases between. The chain's CDR3 is CATQGGDTYGYTF. CDR3 DNA: TGTGCCACCCAAGGAGGGGACACCTATGGCTACACCTTC.

The rearrangement links TRBV11-2 to TRBJ1-1, with a tentative D call TRBD1 (5 bases). In germline, CDR1 is SGHAT, CDR2 FQNNGV. V lost 0 bases to trimming and J lost 3 bases, with 17 bases between them. The CDR3 contains 17 residues. The DNA of the CDR3 is TGTGCCAGCAGCTTAGATATGTGGCAGGAAGGGGACACTGAAGCTTTCTTT. It specifies CASSLDMWQEGDTEAFF.

The chain couples TRBV6-1 to TRBJ1-2; no reliable D call. The V end was cut by 2 bases, the J end by 8 bases, with 18 bases between. The CDR3 sequence is 15 residues long. Germline V gene sequence: CDR1 MNHNS, CDR2 SASEGT. CDR3 nucleotide sequence: TGTGCCAGCAGTGAAATCTTAATGACCTTTGGAGGCTACACCTTC. Its translation is CASSEILMTFGGYTF.

V gene TRBV20-1 combines with J gene TRBJ1-5; D gene ambiguous. CDR3 length: 14 amino acids. Germline V lookup: CDR1 DFQATT, CDR2 SNEGSKA (reference sequence). V lost 5 bases to trimming and J lost 3 bases, with 14 bases between them. CDR3: CSAGDGRLNQPQHF. In DNA, the CDR3 is TGCAGTGCTGGTGACGGGAGACTCAATCAGCCCCAGCATTTT.